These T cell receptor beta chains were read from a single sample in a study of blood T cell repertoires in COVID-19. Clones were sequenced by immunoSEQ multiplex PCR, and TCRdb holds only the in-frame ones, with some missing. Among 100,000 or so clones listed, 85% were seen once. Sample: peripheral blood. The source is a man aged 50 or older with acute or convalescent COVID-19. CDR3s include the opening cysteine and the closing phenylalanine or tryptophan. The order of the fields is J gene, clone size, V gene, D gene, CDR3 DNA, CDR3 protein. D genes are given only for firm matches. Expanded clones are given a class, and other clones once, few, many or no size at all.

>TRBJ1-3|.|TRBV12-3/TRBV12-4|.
TGTGCCAGCAGTTTCGTTTCTGGAAACACCATATATTTT
CASSFVSGNTIYF
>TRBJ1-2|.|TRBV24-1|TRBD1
TGTGCCACCAAGGGACAGGGGACCGGCTACACCTTC
CATKGQGTGYTF
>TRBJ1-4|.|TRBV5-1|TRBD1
TGCGCCAGCAGCTCGGGACAGTCTAATGAAAAACTGTTTTTT
CASSSGQSNEKLFF
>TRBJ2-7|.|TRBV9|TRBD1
TGTGCCAGCAGCGTTGGACAGGGACCCTACGAGCAGTACTTC
CASSVGQGPYEQYF
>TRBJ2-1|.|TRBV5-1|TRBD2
TGCGCCAGCAGCTCGGCTAGCGGCCCCTACAATGAGCAGTTCTTC
CASSSASGPYNEQFF
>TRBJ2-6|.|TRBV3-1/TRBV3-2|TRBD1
TGTGCCAGCAGCCTCGGGACAGCTGGCTCTGGGGCCAACGTCCTGACTTTC
CASSLGTAGSGANVLTF
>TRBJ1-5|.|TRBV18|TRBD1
TGTGCCAGCTCAACAGGGGGTAGCAATCAGCCCCAGCATTTT
CASSTGGSNQPQHF
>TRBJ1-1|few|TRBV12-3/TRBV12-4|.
TGTGCCAGCAGTTTTGAGGGAGCCAAAGCTTTCTTT
CASSFEGAKAFF
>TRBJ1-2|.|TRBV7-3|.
TGTGCCAGCAGCTTAAATGCAGGGACTGGTGGCTACACCTTC
CASSLNAGTGGYTF
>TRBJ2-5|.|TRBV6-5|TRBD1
TGTGCCAGCAGTTACACCATGACAGGGTTGGAGACCCAGTACTTC
CASSYTMTGLETQYF
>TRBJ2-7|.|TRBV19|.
TGTGCCAGTAGTCCTGTCGGGGACTACGAGCAGTACTTC
CASSPVGDYEQYF
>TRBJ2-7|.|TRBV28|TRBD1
TGTGCCAGCAGTCCGACTGGGACAGGTAGGTCCCACGAGCAGTACTTC
CASSPTGTGRSHEQYF
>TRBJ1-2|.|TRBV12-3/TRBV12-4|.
TGTGCCAGCAGTTTGGGGCAGAATGGCTACACCTTC
CASSLGQNGYTF
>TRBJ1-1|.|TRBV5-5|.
TGTGCCAGCAGCTTGGCCGGGGGGTCGGGAGTGAACACTGAAGCTTTCTTT
CASSLAGGSGVNTEAFF
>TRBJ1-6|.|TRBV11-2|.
TGTGCCAGCAGCTTAGATCTTGGGCCCGGTGGAATTTCACCCCTCCACTTT
CASSLDLGPGGISPLHF
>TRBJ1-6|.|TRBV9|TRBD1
TGTGCCAGCAGCGAAGGGGGCGCACATAATTCACCCCTCCACTTT
CASSEGGAHNSPLHF
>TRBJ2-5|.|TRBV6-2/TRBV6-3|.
TGTGCCAGCAGTTCCACCTTGACTCCGCTTGGCTACTTC
CASSSTLTPLGYF
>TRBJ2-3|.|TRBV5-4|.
TGTGCCAGCAGCCCTCGGGAGCCAGATACGCAGTATTTT
CASSPREPDTQYF
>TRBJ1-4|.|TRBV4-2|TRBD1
TGTGCCAGCAGCCATCGGGCAGGGGGCCTGGCTAATGAAAAACTGTTTTTT
CASSHRAGGLANEKLFF
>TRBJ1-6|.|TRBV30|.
TGTGCCTGGAGTGTACCAGACAGGCGGACTCCTACCCTCCACTTT
CAWSVPDRRTPTLHF
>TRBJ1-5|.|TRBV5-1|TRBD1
TGCGCCAGCAGCCCGGGACAGGGGGGCAATCAGCCCCAGCATTTT
CASSPGQGGNQPQHF
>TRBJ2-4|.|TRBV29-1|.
TGCAGCGTTGGCCAGGGCCGATCACTAGCCAAAAACATTCAGTACTTC
CSVGQGRSLAKNIQYF
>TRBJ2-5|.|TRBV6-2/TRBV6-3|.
TGTGCCAGCAGTCGGACTGGGGTTCTCGCTTCGACCCAGTACTTC
CASSRTGVLASTQYF
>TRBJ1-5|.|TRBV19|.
TGTGCCAGTACCCTCGAGAGGTTCGGCAATCAGCCCCAGCATTTT
CASTLERFGNQPQHF
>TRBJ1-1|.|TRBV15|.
TGTGCCACCAGCCCAGGTTTCCTGAACACTGAAGCTTTCTTT
CATSPGFLNTEAFF
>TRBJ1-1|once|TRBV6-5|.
TGTGCCAGCGGCTTGCAGGGGTACACTGAAGCTTTCTTT
CASGLQGYTEAFF
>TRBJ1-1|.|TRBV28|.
TGTGCCAGCAGTACCGATACTGTATCTTGGAACACTGAAGCTTTCTTT
CASSTDTVSWNTEAFF
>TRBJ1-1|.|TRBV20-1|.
TGCAGTGCTAGCCCGCAGACTGAAGCTTTCTTT
CSASPQTEAFF
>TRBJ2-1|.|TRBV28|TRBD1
TGTGCCAGCAGTTTATCGGAAGAGACAGGGGGCCACAATGAGCAGTTCTTC
CASSLSEETGGHNEQFF
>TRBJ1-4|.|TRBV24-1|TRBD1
TGTGCCACCAGTGATCGTGGAGAAACAGGGGGCCTCATAGTTGCAACTAATGAAAAACTGTTTTTT
CATSDRGETGGLIVATNEKLFF
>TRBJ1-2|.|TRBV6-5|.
TGTGCCAGCAGTCACGGGGAGGGGAACTATGGCTACACCTTC
CASSHGEGNYGYTF
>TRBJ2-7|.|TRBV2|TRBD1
TGTGCCAGCAGTGACAGGACAGGGTTTTCCGAGCAGTACTTC
CASSDRTGFSEQYF
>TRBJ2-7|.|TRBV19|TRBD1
TGTGCCAGTAGTTTGACAGGGTCCCACGAGCAGTACTTC
CASSLTGSHEQYF
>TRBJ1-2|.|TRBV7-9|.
TGTGCCAGCACCATAGGGGCGTGGGGCTACACCTTC
CASTIGAWGYTF
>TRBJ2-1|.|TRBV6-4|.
TGTGCCAGCAGTCTCGAGGCATACAACAATGAGCAGTTCTTC
CASSLEAYNNEQFF
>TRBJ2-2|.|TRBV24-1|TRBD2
TGTGCCACCAGTGATTCCCTAGCGGGACGGACCGGGGAGCTGTTTTTT
CATSDSLAGRTGELFF
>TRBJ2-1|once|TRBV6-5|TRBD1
TGTGCCAGCAGGACATCCGGGACAGGGGGCTCTGAGCAGTTCTTC
CASRTSGTGGSEQFF
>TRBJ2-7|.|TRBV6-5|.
TGTGCCAGTTGGAACCGGGACAACTCCTACGAGCAGTACTTC
CASWNRDNSYEQYF
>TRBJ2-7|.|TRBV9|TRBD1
TGTGCCAGCAGCGTATACGGGACAGGGTCCTACGAGCAGTACTTC
CASSVYGTGSYEQYF
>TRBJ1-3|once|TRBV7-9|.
TGTGCCAGCAGCTTTACCCGGGGCTCTGGAAACACCATATATTTT
CASSFTRGSGNTIYF
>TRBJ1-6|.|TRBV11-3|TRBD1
TGTGCCAGCAGCTATGGACAGGGGAATTCACCCCTCCACTTT
CASSYGQGNSPLHF